The 8 T cell receptor beta chains in this list originate from one sample, sequenced in a study of spatial heterogeneity in lung cancer. TCRdb reprocessed the 5' RACE reads via MiXCR and lists one record per CDR3 protein. The sample has 6,000 to 8,000 distinct CDR3 sequences, about 6.7% seen once. Their cognate antigens are unknown. Time point denoted: sample taken at primary tumor resection. General study results and limits: The number of expanded tumor alpha and beta chains correlated with mutation number.

The specimen was lung tumor tissue, collected at surgery. The origin of the receptors is a male donor with early-stage non-small cell lung cancer.

This clonotype ranks as medium-sized. The rearrangement links TRBV5-1 to TRBJ1-2; a weak D match, TRBD1 (5 bases). The germline gives CDR1 SGHRS, CDR2 YFSETQ. With 0 bases removed from V and 2 bases from J, the gap between germline ends came to 5 bases. The CDR3 sequence is 13 residues long. The CDR3 is CASSLGQNYGYTF. The CDR3, as DNA: TGCGCCAGCAGCTTGGGACAGAACTATGGCTACACCTTC.

This clonotype was picked up many times. The chain uses TRBV12-3 or TRBV12-4 and TRBJ2-1; TRBD1 matches at 11 bases. The length of the CDR3 is 15 residues. Unmatched junction bases numbered 7, after V lost 6 bases and J lost 6 bases. The CDR3: CASSPDGTGGNEQFF. The CDR3 nucleotides read TGTGCCAGCAGCCCAGACGGGACAGGGGGCAATGAGCAGTTCTTC.

By share of the sample, this clonotype is medium-sized (0.01 to 0.1%). The genes are TRBV4-3 and TRBJ1-6, with a tentative D call TRBD1 (5 bases). CDR3 length: 16 residues. Germline assignment: CDR1 LGHNA and CDR2 YSLEER. Deletions cut 3 bases from V and 7 bases from J, with 16 bases between. CDR3 amino acids: CASSQGARVGNSPLHF. Written as DNA, the CDR3 is TGCGCCAGCAGCCAGGGAGCCAGGGTAGGGAATTCACCCCTCCACTTT.

This clonotype qualifies as medium-sized. The V gene is TRBV2, the J gene TRBJ2-2; 9 bases fit TRBD2. The V gene end was trimmed by 6 bases and the J gene end by 1 base; junction bases not matched to a gene: 3. CDR1 and CDR2 from the germline V gene are SNHLY and FYNNEI. This CDR3 region has 15 residues. Here the CDR3 DNA reads TGTGCCAGCAGGGAGACTAGCGGGAACACCGGGGAGCTGTTTTTT. Protein sequence: CASRETSGNTGELFF.

This clonotype is medium-sized within its sample. The chain uses TRBV7-2 and TRBJ2-4, with 10 nucleotides matching TRBD2. With 0 bases clipped from V and 6 bases from J, the junction kept 2 bases outside the gene matches. Germline V CDR1 and CDR2: SGHTA, FQGNSA. The CDR3 spans 15 residues. The CDR3 DNA reads TGTGCCAGCAGCTTAGCGCCTAGCGGGGGAAACATTCAGTACTTC. Translation gives CASSLAPSGGNIQYF.

This clonotype came up many times. V and J are TRBV11-2 and TRBJ2-3; D gene ambiguous. From germline, CDR1 is SGHAT and CDR2 FQNNGV. V lost 5 bases and J 4 bases, leaving 7 bases between the germline ends. This CDR3 is built from 12 residues. The CDR3 DNA reads TGTGCCAGCAGCCGGTCCGCAGATACGCAGTATTTT. It encodes CASSRSADTQYF.

A word on this clonotype: An end of the junction does not agree with germline; a read error may underlie this. The gene calls are TRBV7-9 and TRBJ1-5; TRBD1 might be the D (6 bases). Germline assignment: CDR1 SEHNR and CDR2 FQNEAQ (reference sequence). The CDR3 totals 14 residues. The CDR3 is CARSLRNQGQPQHF. In DNA, the CDR3 is TGTGCCAGAAGCTTAAGGAATCAGGGGCAGCCCCAGCATTTT. The whole variable domain, filled in from reference TRBV7-9 and TRBJ1-5, reads DTGVSQNPRHKITKRGQNVTFRCDPISEHNRLYWYRQTLGQGPEFLTYFQNEAQLEKSRLLSDRFSAERPKGSFSTLEIQRTEQGDSAMYLCARSLRNQGQPQHFGDGTRLSIL.

In this sample, this clonotype turned up a few times. The V gene is TRBV5-1, the J gene TRBJ2-3; 7 nucleotides match TRBD2. This CDR3 comprises 14 residues. From germline, CDR1 is SGHRS and CDR2 YFSETQ. The V gene end was trimmed by 4 bases and the J gene end by 5 bases; junction bases not matched to a gene: 7. CDR3 loop: CASSHGRQVDTQYF. The CDR3 nucleotides are TGCGCCAGCAGCCACGGGAGGCAGGTAGATACGCAGTATTTT.